Listed here are 8 T cell receptor beta chains from one sample, sequenced in a study of T cell responses to AZD1222 COVID-19 vaccine. The protocol was immunoSEQ multiplex PCR, while the TCRdb copy is restricted to in-frame clones and leaves out a portion. The data show under 95,000 clones, around 90% seen once. Specimen: peripheral blood, collected 28 days after the second AZD1222 dose. These receptors were taken from an adult who received the AZD1222 COVID-19 vaccine.

DNA for the CDR3: TGCGCCAGCAGCTTGGGGGGACTAGCAGGCGAGACCCAGTACTTC. Encoded protein: CASSLGGLAGETQYF. The V gene is TRBV5-1, the J gene TRBJ2-5; 9 bases are shared with TRBD2. The CDR3 contains 15 residues. With V trimmed by 0 bases and J by 5 bases, 5 bases remained unmatched. Germline V gene lookup returns CDR1 SGHRS and CDR2 YFSETQ. Looking up the rest from reference TRBV5-1 and TRBJ2-5 gives the full variable domain: KAGVTQTPRYLIKTRGQQVTLSCSPISGHRSVSWYQQTPGQGLQFLFEYFSETQRNKGNFPGRFSGRQFSNSRSEMNVSTLELGDSALYLCASSLGGLAGETQYFGPGTRLLVL.

The V call is TRBV18, the J call TRBJ1-5, with no clear D. Germline V gene data show CDR1 as KGHSH and CDR2 as LQKENI. The CDR3 spans 15 residues. The ends were cut back, 3 bases at V and 0 bases at J, with 9 bases in the middle. CDR3 residues: CASSPNDGSNQPQHF. The DNA of the CDR3 is TGTGCCAGCTCACCGAATGACGGTAGCAATCAGCCCCAGCATTTT.

The J gene is TRBJ1-2, the V gene TRBV7-9; no firm D call. CDR1 SEHNR and CDR2 FQNEAQ come from the germline V gene (reference sequence). CDR3 length equals 16 residues. Between the trimmed V and J ends, which lost 7 bases and 0 bases, there was a span of 18 bases. This CDR3 reads CASTHRGTQSNYGYTF. The CDR3 coding sequence is TGTGCCAGCACCCACCGAGGAACGCAATCTAACTATGGCTACACCTTC.

The chain employs TRBV6-1 and TRBJ1-3; no clear D gene. The V end lost 0 bases, the J end lost 5 bases, and 20 bases lay between the germline ends. Germline V gives CDR1 MNHNS, CDR2 SASEGT. The CDR3 is 18 residues long. Here the CDR3 DNA reads TGTGCCAGCAGTGAAGCCGCCGCTTCTGGGTCCTCACGAAACACCATATATTTT. This encodes CASSEAAASGSSRNTIYF.

Within the sample, this clone is medium-sized. The chain has TRBV6-5 and TRBJ1-1, with D possibly matching TRBD1 (5 bases). V lost 3 bases and J lost 1, with 12 bases in between. CDR1 and CDR2 from the germline V gene are MNHEY and SVGAGI. The CDR3 totals 15 residues. CDR3 nucleotide sequence: TGTGCCAGCAGTTATCGGGGCCACAGGAACACTGAAGCTTTCTTT. Protein sequence: CASSYRGHRNTEAFF.

This rearrangement joins TRBV7-9 to TRBJ1-1; D not certain. This CDR3 spans 13 amino acids. The ends were cut back, 2 bases at V and 2 bases at J, with 6 bases in the middle. Germline CDR1 reads SEHNR; CDR2 reads FQNEAQ (reference sequence). CDR3 DNA sequence: TGTGCCAGCAGCTTAAGGGAAAACACTGAAGCTTTCTTT. Translating it yields CASSLRENTEAFF.

The chain couples TRBV28 to TRBJ1-1, with D perhaps matching TRBD1 (6 bases). Germline V gene data show CDR1 as MDHEN and CDR2 as SYDVKM. Trimming pared 7 bases from V and 6 bases from J, leaving 15 bases between. The CDR3 spans 13 residues. The CDR3 sequence is CASTFRGLAEAFF. CDR3 nucleotide sequence: TGTGCCAGCACCTTCAGGGGTCTGGCTGAAGCTTTCTTT.

The rearrangement uses TRBV30 and TRBJ1-2; D is unclear. This CDR3 spans 13 amino acids. CDR1 is GTSNPN and CDR2 is SVGIG in the germline V gene (reference sequence). The ends were cut back, 0 bases at V and 7 bases at J, with 12 bases in the middle. The CDR3 region is CAWSVITDGGYTF. CDR3 in DNA: TGTGCCTGGAGTGTAATTACGGACGGTGGCTACACCTTC.